The sequence of this T cell receptor (beta chain) was determined in a study of tumor-infiltrating lymphocytes in oesophageal squamous cell carcinoma (dated by TCRdb to about 2016). The V and J ends are trimmed by 4 bases and 2 bases, leaving 12 bases between them. There are 15 amino acids in the CDR3, from cysteine to phenylalanine inclusive. The kept DNA is CDR3 alone, 45 bases in frame from the first base. CDR1 and CDR2 (SGDLS, YYNGEE) derive from the germline V gene. A word on this clonotype: It has no known antigen specificity. Per-nucleotide qualities are absent, and no much larger clonotype sits a single base away.

Libraries were built with PCR. These reads were obtained on an Illumina HiSeq 2000. The public reads were quality trimmed at Q25 with fastp and then assembled into clones with MiXCR by TCRdb, keeping productive beta chains. Each entry is one CDR3 protein sequence, shown with its most common DNA and genes. In all, the sample holds just over 15,000 distinct CDR3 sequences, and roughly half of those were seen once. In total, the top ten clones hold approximately 35% of the sample. This clonotype originated in a female donor with esophageal squamous cell carcinoma. Recombination connected TRBV9 to TRBJ1-4, with TRBD1 tentatively as D gene (5 bases match). Sequencing was carried out using esophageal tumor tissue. The DNA reads as follows: TGTGCCAGCAGCTTTAGTGGGGCCACTAATGAAAAACTGTTTTTT. Translated, this is CASSFSGATNEKLFF.